This record looks at one T cell receptor (beta chain) sequence and its context. The antigen remains undetermined. A junction end diverges from the germline sequence, so it may reflect a read error. MiXCR, applied by TCRdb to the 5' RACE reads, yields one record per CDR3 protein. This sample has 80,000 to 95,000 distinct CDR3 sequences, with 3% to 4.5% found just once. The record originates from a study of neurological immune-mediated disorders. Study-level information: The multiple sclerosis group of approximately 35 included approximately 30 relapsing-remitting and 3 secondary progressive patients. Findings and limits, study-wide: In HTLV-1-associated myelopathy, TCR clonal expansion was greatest, whereas multiple sclerosis had the least, falling below healthy controls.

This CDR3 comprises 16 residues. CDR1 MNHNY and CDR2 SVGAGI come from the germline V gene (reference sequence). V usage is TRBV6-6 and J usage is TRBJ1-5; 11 bases are a match to TRBD1. This clonotype was sampled from a woman aged 45-59 years with multiple sclerosis. Sequencing used PBMCs. Written as DNA, the CDR3 is TGTGCCAGCAGTCACGGGACAGGGGGAAACAATAAGACCCAGAATTTT. Encoded protein: CASSHGTGGNNKTQNF.